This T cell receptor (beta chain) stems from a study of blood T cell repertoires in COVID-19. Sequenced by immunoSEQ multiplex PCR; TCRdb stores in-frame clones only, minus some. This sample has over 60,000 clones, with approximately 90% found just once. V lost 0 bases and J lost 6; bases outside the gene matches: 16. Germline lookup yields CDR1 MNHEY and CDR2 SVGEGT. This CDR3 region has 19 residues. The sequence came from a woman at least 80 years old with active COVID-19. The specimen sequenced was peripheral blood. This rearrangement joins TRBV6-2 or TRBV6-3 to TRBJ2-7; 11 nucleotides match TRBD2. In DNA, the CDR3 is TGTGCCAGCAGTTACTCCTGGCTAGCGGGAGGCTTTGAGGACGGCGAGCAGTACTTC. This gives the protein CASSYSWLAGGFEDGEQYF.